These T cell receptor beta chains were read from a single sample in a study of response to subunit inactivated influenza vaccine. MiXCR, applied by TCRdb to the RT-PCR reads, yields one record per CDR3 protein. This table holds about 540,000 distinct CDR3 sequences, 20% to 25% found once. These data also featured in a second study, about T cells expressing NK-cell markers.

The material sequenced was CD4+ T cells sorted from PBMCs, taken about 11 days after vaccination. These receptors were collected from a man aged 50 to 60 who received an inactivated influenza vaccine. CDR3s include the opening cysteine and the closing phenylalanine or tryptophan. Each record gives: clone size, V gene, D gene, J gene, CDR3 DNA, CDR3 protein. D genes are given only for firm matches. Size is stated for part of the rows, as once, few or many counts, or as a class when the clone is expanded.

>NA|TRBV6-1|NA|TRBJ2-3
TGTGCCAGCAACAGGGACGGGAGCACAGATACGCAGTATTTT
CASNRDGSTDTQYF
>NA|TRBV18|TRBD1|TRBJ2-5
TGTGCCAGCTCACCTATGACAGGGAGCGGAGAGACCCAGTACTTC
CASSPMTGSGETQYF
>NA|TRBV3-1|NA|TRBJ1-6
TGTGCCAGCAGCCAAGCGGGGTCGGGGCGGACACCCCTCCACTTT
CASSQAGSGRTPLHF
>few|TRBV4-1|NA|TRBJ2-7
TGCGCCAGCAGGGGTCCTTATCCCAACTACGAGCAGTACTTC
CASRGPYPNYEQYF
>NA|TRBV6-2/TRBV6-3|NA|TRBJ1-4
TGTGCCAGCAGTACCTGGGCCAACGAACTGAGTGAAAAACTGTTTTTT
CASSTWANELSEKLFF
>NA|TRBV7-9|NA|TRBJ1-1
TGTGCCAGCAGCCGCCGGGGCCGGAACACTGAAGCTTTCTTT
CASSRRGRNTEAFF
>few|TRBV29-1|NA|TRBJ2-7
TGCAGCGTTGAAGTGCACGCCTACGAGCAGTACTTC
CSVEVHAYEQYF
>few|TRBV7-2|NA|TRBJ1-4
TGTGCCAGCAGGAAAGGACAACACCCAAGTGAAAAACTGTTTTTT
CASRKGQHPSEKLFF
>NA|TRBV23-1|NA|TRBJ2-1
TGCGCCAGCAGTCAATCCACCTCAGATGAGCAGTTCTTC
CASSQSTSDEQFF
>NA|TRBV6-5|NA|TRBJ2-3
TGTGCCAGCAGTTACTCTCGGCCGAGCACAGATACGCAGTATTTT
CASSYSRPSTDTQYF
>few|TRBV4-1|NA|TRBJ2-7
TGCGCCAGCAGCCATACGAACTTAAGACAGACAACCTACGAGCAGTACTTC
CASSHTNLRQTTYEQYF
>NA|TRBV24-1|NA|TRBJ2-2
TGTGCCACCAGTGATGGAGTGTTGCGGGAGCTGTTTTTT
CATSDGVLRELFF
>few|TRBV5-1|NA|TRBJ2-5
TGCGCCAGCAGCCTGGGGGCAGATCACCAAGAGACCCAGTACTTC
CASSLGADHQETQYF
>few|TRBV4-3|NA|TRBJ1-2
TGCGCCAGCAGCCGCGGGAAGACGGAGAACTATGGCTACACCTTC
CASSRGKTENYGYTF
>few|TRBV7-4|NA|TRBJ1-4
TGTGCCAGCAGCTTAAGACGCGGGCCTTACTTGGATGAAAAACTGTTTTTT
CASSLRRGPYLDEKLFF
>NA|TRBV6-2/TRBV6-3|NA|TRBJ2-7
TGTGCCAGCAACAGCGACAGGAGGCGGGAGCAGTACTTC
CASNSDRRREQYF